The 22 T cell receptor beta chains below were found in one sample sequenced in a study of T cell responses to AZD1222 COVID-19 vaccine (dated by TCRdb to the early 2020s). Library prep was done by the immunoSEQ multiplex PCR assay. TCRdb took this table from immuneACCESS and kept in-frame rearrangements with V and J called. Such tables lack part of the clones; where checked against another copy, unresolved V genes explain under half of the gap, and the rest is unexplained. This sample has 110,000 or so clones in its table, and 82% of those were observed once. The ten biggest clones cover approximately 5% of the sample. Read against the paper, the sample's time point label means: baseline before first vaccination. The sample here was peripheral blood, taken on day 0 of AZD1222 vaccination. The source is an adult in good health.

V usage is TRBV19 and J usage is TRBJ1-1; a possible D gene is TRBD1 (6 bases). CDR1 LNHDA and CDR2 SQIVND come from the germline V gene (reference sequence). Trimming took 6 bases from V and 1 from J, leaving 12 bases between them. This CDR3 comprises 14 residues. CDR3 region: CASSLRTENTEAFF. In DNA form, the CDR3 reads TGTGCCAGTAGCCTTCGGACAGAGAACACTGAAGCTTTCTTT.

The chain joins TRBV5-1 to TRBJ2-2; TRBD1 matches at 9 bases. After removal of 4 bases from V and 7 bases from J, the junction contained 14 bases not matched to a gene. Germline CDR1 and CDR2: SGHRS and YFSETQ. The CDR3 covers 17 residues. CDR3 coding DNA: TGCGCCAGCAGCACCATCCCCACAGGGGGCGAGAACGGGGAGCTGTTTTTT. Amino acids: CASSTIPTGGENGELFF.

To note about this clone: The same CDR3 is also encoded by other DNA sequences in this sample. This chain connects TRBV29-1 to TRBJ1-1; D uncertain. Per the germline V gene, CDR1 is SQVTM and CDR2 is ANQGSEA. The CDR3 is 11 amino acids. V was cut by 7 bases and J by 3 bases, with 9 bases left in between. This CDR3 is CSGGLDTEAFF. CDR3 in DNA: TGCAGCGGCGGACTGGACACTGAAGCTTTCTTT.

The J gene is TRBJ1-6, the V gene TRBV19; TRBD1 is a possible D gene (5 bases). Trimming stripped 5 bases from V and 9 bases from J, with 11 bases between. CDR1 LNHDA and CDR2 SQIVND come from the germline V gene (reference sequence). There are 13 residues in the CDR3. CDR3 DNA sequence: TGTGCCAGTAGTGACAGAATTGGTTCACCCCTCCACTTT. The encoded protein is CASSDRIGSPLHF.

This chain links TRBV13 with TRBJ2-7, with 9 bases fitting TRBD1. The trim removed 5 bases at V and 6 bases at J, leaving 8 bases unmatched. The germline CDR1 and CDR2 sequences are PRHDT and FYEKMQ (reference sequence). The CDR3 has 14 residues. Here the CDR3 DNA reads TGTGCCAGCAGCCGGGGGACAGGGACCTCCGAGCAGTACTTC. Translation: CASSRGTGTSEQYF.

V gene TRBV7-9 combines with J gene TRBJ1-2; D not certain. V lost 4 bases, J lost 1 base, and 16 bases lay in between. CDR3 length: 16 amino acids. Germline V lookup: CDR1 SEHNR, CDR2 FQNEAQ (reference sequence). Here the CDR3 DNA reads TGTGCCAGCAGCTCACCAGATAACCCTCTTAACTATGGCTACACCTTC. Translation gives CASSSPDNPLNYGYTF. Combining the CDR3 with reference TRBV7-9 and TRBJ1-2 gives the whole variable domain DTGVSQNPRHKITKRGQNVTFRCDPISEHNRLYWYRQTLGQGPEFLTYFQNEAQLEKSRLLSDRFSAERPKGSFSTLEIQRTEQGDSAMYLCASSSPDNPLNYGYTFGSGTRLTVV.

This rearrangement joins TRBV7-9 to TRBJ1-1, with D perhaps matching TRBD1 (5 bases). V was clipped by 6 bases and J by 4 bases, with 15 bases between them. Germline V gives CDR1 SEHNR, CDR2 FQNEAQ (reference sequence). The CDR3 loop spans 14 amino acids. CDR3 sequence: CASSVITGGTEAFF. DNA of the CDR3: TGTGCCAGCAGTGTCATTACCGGGGGCACTGAAGCTTTCTTT.

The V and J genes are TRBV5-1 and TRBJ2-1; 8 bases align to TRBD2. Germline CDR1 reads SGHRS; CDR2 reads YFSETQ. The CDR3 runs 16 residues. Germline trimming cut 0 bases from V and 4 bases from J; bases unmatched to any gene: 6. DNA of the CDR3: TGCGCCAGCAGCTTGGCGGCGGGGGGCTCGTACAATGAGCAGTTCTTC. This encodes CASSLAAGGSYNEQFF.

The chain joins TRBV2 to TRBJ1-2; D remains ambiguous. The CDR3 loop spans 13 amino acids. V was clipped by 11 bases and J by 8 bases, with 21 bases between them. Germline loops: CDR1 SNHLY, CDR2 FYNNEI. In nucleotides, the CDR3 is TGTGCCGGCCTAGAGAGAGATCGCCGGGGCTACACCTTC. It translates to CAGLERDRRGYTF.

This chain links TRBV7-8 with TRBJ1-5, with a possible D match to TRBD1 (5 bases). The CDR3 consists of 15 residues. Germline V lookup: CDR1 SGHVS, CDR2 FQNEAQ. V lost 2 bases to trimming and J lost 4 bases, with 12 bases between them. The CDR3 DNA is TGTGCCAGCAGCTTAACGAGGGGAAGGAATCAGCCCCAGCATTTT. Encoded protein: CASSLTRGRNQPQHF.

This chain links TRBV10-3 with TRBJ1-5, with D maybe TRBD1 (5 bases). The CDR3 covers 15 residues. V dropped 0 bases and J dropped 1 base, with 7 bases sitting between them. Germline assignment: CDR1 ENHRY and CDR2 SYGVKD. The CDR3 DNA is TGTGCCATCAGTGAGTCGGGGGACAGCAATCAGCCCCAGCATTTT. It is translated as CAISESGDSNQPQHF.

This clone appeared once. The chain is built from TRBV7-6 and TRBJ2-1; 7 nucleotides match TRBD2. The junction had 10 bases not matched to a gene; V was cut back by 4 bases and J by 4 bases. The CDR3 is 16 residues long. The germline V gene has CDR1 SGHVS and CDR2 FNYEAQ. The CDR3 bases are TGTGCCAGCAGCTCCCCCGAGCGGGGTAGGTACAATGAGCAGTTCTTC. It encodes CASSSPERGRYNEQFF.

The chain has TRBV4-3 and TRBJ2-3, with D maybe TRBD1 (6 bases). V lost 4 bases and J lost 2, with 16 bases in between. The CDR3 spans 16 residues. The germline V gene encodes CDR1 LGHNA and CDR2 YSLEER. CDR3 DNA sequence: TGCGCCAGCAGCCTCACTGTGGGGGACAACACAGATACGCAGTATTTT. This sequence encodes CASSLTVGDNTDTQYF.

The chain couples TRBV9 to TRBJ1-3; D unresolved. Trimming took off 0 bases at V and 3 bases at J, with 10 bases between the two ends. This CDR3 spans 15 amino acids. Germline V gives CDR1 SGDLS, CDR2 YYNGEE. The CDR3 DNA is TGTGCCAGCAGCGTAGACCCGGTGGGTGGAAACACCATATATTTT. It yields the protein CASSVDPVGGNTIYF.

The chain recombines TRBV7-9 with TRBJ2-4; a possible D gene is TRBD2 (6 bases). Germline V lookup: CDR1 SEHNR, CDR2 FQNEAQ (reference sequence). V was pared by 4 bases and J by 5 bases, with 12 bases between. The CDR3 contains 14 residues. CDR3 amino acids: CASSSMTGENIQYF. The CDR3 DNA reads TGTGCCAGCAGCTCTATGACGGGAGAAAACATTCAGTACTTC.

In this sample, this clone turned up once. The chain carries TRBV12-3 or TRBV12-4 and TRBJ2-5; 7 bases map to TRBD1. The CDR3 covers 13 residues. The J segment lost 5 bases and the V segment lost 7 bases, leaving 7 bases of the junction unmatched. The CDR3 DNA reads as TGTGCCAGCACCCCGACAGGGATGGAGACCCAGTACTTC. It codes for CASTPTGMETQYF.

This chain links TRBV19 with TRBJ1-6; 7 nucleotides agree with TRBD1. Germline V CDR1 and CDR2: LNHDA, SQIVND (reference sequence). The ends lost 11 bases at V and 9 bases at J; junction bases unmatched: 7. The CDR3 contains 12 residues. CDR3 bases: TGTGCCTCACAGGGGTTCACTTCACCCCTCCACTTT. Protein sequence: CASQGFTSPLHF.

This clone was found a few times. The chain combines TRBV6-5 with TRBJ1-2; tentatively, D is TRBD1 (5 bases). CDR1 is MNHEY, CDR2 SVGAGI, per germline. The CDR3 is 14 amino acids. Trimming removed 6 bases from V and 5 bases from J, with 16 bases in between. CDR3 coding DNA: TGTGCCAGCAGGCGTCAGGGATTGGGGTATGGCTACACCTTC. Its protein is CASRRQGLGYGYTF.

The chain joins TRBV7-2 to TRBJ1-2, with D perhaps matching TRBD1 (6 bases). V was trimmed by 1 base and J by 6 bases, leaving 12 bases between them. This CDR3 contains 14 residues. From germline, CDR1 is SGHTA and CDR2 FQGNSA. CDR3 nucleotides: TGTGCCAGCAGCTTAGTGGGCAGGGGCGATGGCTACACCTTC. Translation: CASSLVGRGDGYTF.

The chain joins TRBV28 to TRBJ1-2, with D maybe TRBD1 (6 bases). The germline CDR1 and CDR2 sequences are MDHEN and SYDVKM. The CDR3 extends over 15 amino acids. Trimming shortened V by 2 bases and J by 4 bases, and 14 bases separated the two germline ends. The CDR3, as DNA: TGTGCCAGCAGTTTAAGATCCGCCAGGGGCTATGGCTACACCTTC. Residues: CASSLRSARGYGYTF.

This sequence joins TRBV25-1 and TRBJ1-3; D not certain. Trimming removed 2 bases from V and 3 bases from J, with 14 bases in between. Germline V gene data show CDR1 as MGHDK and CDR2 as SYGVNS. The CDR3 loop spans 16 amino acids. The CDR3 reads CASSEAGRKSGNTIYF. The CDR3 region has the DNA TGTGCCAGCAGTGAAGCCGGGAGGAAGAGTGGAAACACCATATATTTT.

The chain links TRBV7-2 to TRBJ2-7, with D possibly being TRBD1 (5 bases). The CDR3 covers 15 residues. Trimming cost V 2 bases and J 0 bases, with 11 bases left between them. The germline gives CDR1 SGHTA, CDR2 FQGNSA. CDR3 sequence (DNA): TGTGCCAGCAGCTTAAAGACAGATAGCTCCTACGAGCAGTACTTC. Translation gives CASSLKTDSSYEQYF. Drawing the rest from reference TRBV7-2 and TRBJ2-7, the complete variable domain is GAGVSQSPSNKVTEKGKDVELRCDPISGHTALYWYRQSLGQGLEFLIYFQGNSAPDKSGLPSDRFSAERTGGSVSTLTIQRTQQEDSAVYLCASSLKTDSSYEQYFGPGTRLTVT.